This entry lists 17 T cell receptor beta chains sequenced from one sample in a study of blood T cell repertoires in COVID-19. Sequencing was performed with immunoSEQ multiplex PCR; in TCRdb, only in-frame clones are kept and a portion is missing. The sample has 70,000 to 95,000 clones, just over 85% seen once; the top ten hold about 4.8%. The sequenced material came from peripheral blood. The receptors come from a woman of 80 years or more with acute or convalescent COVID-19.

The rearrangement joins TRBV5-1 to TRBJ1-6, with 9 bases fitting TRBD1. Germline assignment: CDR1 SGHRS and CDR2 YFSETQ. The CDR3 runs to 16 residues. The trim removed 0 bases at V and 13 bases at J, leaving 11 bases unmatched. CDR3 residues: CASSLGTGQGSSPLHF. The CDR3 DNA sequence: TGCGCCAGCAGCTTGGGGACCGGACAGGGGAGTTCCCCCCTCCACTTT. Complete variable domain (other parts from reference TRBV5-1 and TRBJ1-6): KAGVTQTPRYLIKTRGQQVTLSCSPISGHRSVSWYQQTPGQGLQFLFEYFSETQRNKGNFPGRFSGRQFSNSRSEMNVSTLELGDSALYLCASSLGTGQGSSPLHFGNGTRLTVT.

On this clone itself: One junction end disagrees with the germline gene, perhaps due to a read error. The V call is TRBV15, the J call TRBJ2-2; possibly TRBD2 for D (5 bases). The CDR3 runs 11 residues. Per germline, CDR1 LNHNV and CDR2 YYDKDF (reference sequence). In DNA, the CDR3 is TGTGCCACCAGCAGTGACAATCTGAGGGTTTTT. Its protein product is CATSSDNLRVF.

The chain employs TRBV24-1 and TRBJ2-7, with D tentatively TRBD1 (5 bases). Germline lookup yields CDR1 KGHDR and CDR2 SFDVKD. Trimming pared 4 bases from V and 4 bases from J, leaving 10 bases between. This CDR3 is built from 13 residues. CDR3 DNA: TGTGCCACCAGTGACGCGACAGAGTACGAGCAGTACTTC. The encoded protein is CATSDATEYEQYF.

The J gene is TRBJ2-3, the V gene TRBV30, with D perhaps matching TRBD2 (6 bases). Germline CDR1 and CDR2: GTSNPN and SVGIG (reference sequence). This CDR3 has 15 amino acids. The ends were cut back, 2 bases at V and 0 bases at J, with 12 bases in the middle. The CDR3 here is CAWSWDLPSTDTQYF. The CDR3 bases are TGTGCCTGGAGTTGGGACTTACCTAGCACAGATACGCAGTATTTT.

The J gene is TRBJ1-2, the V gene TRBV3-1 (or the pseudogene TRBV3-2); D perhaps matches TRBD1 (6 bases). This CDR3 is built from 15 residues. Trimming stripped 4 bases from V and 4 bases from J, with 16 bases between. Germline lookup yields CDR1 LGHDT and CDR2 YNNKEL (reference sequence). DNA of the CDR3: TGTGCCAGCAGCCTCGGACAGCCTAACCGCTATGGCTACACCTTC. Protein: CASSLGQPNRYGYTF.

V gene TRBV18 combines with J gene TRBJ2-5; no reliable D call. The CDR3 spans 12 residues. V was trimmed by 2 bases and J by 4 bases, leaving 5 bases between them. Germline values: CDR1 KGHSH, CDR2 LQKENI. The CDR3 sequence: CASSPVRETQYF. CDR3 in DNA: TGTGCCAGCTCACCAGTGCGAGAGACCCAGTACTTC.

The V and J genes are TRBV24-1 and TRBJ2-2, with D possibly TRBD1 on 6 matching bases. Trimming shortened V by 0 bases and J by 6 bases, and 7 bases separated the two germline ends. The CDR3 length is 14 residues. Per the germline V gene, CDR1 is KGHDR and CDR2 is SFDVKD. CDR3 residues: CATSDLTGSGELFF. CDR3 nucleotides: TGTGCCACCAGTGATTTGACAGGGTCCGGGGAGCTGTTTTTT.

This rearrangement joins TRBV7-8 to TRBJ2-7; weak D call: TRBD1 (6 bases). CDR3 length: 13 residues. V dropped 6 bases and J dropped 5 bases, with 14 bases sitting between them. Per germline, CDR1 SGHVS and CDR2 FQNEAQ. CDR3 region: CASRPTGSDEQYF. The CDR3 bases are TGTGCCAGCAGACCTACAGGGTCTGACGAGCAGTACTTC.

V usage is TRBV12-5 and J usage is TRBJ2-2; D ambiguous. The length of the CDR3 is 12 residues. Trimming removed 7 bases from V and 1 base from J, with 4 bases in between. Germline loops: CDR1 LGHNT, CDR2 FRNRAP. Here the CDR3 DNA reads TGTGCTAGTGTCGGGAACACCGGGGAGCTGTTTTTT. Translating gives CASVGNTGELFF.

This clone was counted many times. The rearrangement joins TRBV6-4 to TRBJ1-3; D is ambiguous. Germline values: CDR1 MRHNA, CDR2 SNTAGT. Trimming removed 0 bases at V and 0 bases at J, with 6 bases between. The CDR3 covers 15 residues. In nucleotides, the CDR3 is TGTGCCAGCAGTGACTCGGCAGACTCTGGAAACACCATATATTTT. Translation gives CASSDSADSGNTIYF.

The CDR3 protein is CASSQVAGAGETQYF. The CDR3 nucleotides read TGTGCCAGCAGCCAGGTAGCGGGAGCGGGTGAGACCCAGTACTTC. The rearrangement joins TRBV3-1 (or the pseudogene TRBV3-2) to TRBJ2-5; 9 positions agree with TRBD2. The junction had 7 bases not matched to a gene; V was cut back by 3 bases and J by 5 bases. The CDR3 runs 15 residues. CDR1 and CDR2 (germline): LGHDT, YNNKEL (reference sequence).

This clone was observed a single time. The chain is built from TRBV2 and TRBJ1-2; D is undetermined. The V and J ends lost 8 bases and 2 bases respectively, with 6 bases between them. Germline lookup yields CDR1 SNHLY and CDR2 FYNNEI. The CDR3 has 11 amino acids. The DNA of the CDR3 is TGTGCCAGCGGGGAGAACTATGGCTACACCTTC. Encoded protein: CASGENYGYTF. Full variable domain (rest looked up from reference TRBV2 and TRBJ1-2): EPEVTQTPSHQVTQMGQEVILRCVPISNHLYFYWYRQILGQKVEFLVSFYNNEISEKSEIFDDQFSVERPDGSNFTLKIRSTKLEDSAMYFCASGENYGYTFGSGTRLTVV.

J is TRBJ2-5 and V is TRBV4-2; 12 nucleotides align to TRBD2. This CDR3 is 16 amino acids long. V lost 4 bases to trimming and J lost 5 bases; unmatched junction nucleotides: 8. The germline gives CDR1 LGHNA, CDR2 YNFKEQ. For the CDR3, the DNA is TGTGCCAGCAGCCTATCGACTAGCGGGGGTCGGGAGACCCAGTACTTC. Residues: CASSLSTSGGRETQYF.

The chain has TRBV13 and TRBJ2-7, with 11 bases lining up with TRBD2. CDR1 and CDR2 (germline): PRHDT, FYEKMQ (reference sequence). This CDR3 has 14 amino acids. Unmatched junction bases numbered 6, after V lost 6 bases and J lost 5 bases. The CDR3 spells CASRELAGEDEQYF. Here the CDR3 DNA reads TGTGCCAGCAGGGAACTAGCGGGAGAGGACGAGCAGTACTTC.

The rearrangement joins TRBV2 to TRBJ1-1, with D possibly TRBD1 on 5 matching bases. The V and J ends lost 1 base and 6 bases respectively, with 12 bases between them. Germline assignment: CDR1 SNHLY and CDR2 FYNNEI. The CDR3 totals 14 residues. The CDR3 spells CASSEGWGLSEAFF. The CDR3 DNA sequence: TGTGCCAGCAGTGAAGGGTGGGGCCTCTCTGAAGCTTTCTTT.

The rearrangement joins TRBV30 to TRBJ2-5, with 7 positions matching TRBD1. The CDR3 contains 14 residues. J gave up 1 base and V 2 bases, and 4 bases lay outside the gene matches. CDR1 is GTSNPN, CDR2 SVGIG, per germline (reference sequence). The CDR3 coding sequence is TGTGCCTGGAGTCTTGGGACAGCCCAAGAGACCCAGTACTTC. Residues: CAWSLGTAQETQYF.

The CDR3 region is CASSFGGSETQYF. CDR3 coding DNA: TGTGCCAGCAGTTTCGGCGGGTCGGAGACCCAGTACTTC. V gene TRBV27 combines with J gene TRBJ2-5; D is perhaps TRBD2 (5 bases). Deletions cut 3 bases from V and 5 bases from J, with 10 bases between. CDR3 length: 13 amino acids. Germline V lookup: CDR1 MNHEY, CDR2 SMNVEV (reference sequence).